Shown below are 13 T cell receptor beta chains from a single sample sequenced in a study of cytomegalovirus exposure and HLA in healthy donors. With 60 Vbeta and 13 Jbeta primers, the PCR was carried out. Here immunoSEQ multiplex PCR was the method, and the copy in TCRdb shows in-frame clones only, minus some. The data contain about 140,000 clones, roughly three quarters of them seen just once; the ten biggest clones take up 1.1%. The material sequenced was PBMCs. Receptors were obtained from a male donor in good health and CMV-seronegative.

This chain connects TRBV7-2 to TRBJ2-3; 10 bases are a match to TRBD2. This CDR3 has 14 amino acids. Germline assignment: CDR1 SGHTA and CDR2 FQGNSA. V shed 5 bases, J shed 5 bases, and the junction held 4 bases outside the gene matches. In nucleotides, the CDR3 is TGTGCCAGCAGCAGGACTAGCGGAGAAGATACGCAGTATTTT. Translating it yields CASSRTSGEDTQYF.

Comment on this clone: One junction end disagrees with the germline gene, perhaps due to a read error. The genes are TRBV9 and TRBJ1-1; TRBD1 is a possible D gene (5 bases). Per germline, CDR1 SGDLS and CDR2 YYNGEE. The CDR3 is 13 residues long. The CDR3 here is CASSVGGETEAVF. DNA of the CDR3: TGTGCCAGCAGCGTAGGGGGGGAAACTGAAGCTGTCTTT.

Only a few counts were recorded for this clone. V usage is TRBV14 and J usage is TRBJ1-4, with 8 bases lining up with TRBD1. Unmatched junction bases numbered 11, after V lost 6 bases and J lost 5 bases. Per germline, CDR1 SGHDN and CDR2 FVKESK. This CDR3 has 16 amino acids. CDR3: CASSYRDRPPNEKLFF. The CDR3 bases are TGTGCCAGCAGTTACCGGGACAGGCCCCCCAATGAAAAACTGTTTTTT. Complete variable domain (other parts from reference TRBV14 and TRBJ1-4): EAGVTQFPSHSVIEKGQTVTLRCDPISGHDNLYWYRRVMGKEIKFLLHFVKESKQDESGMPNNRFLAERTGGTYSTLKVQPAELEDSGVYFCASSYRDRPPNEKLFFGSGTQLSVL.

The gene calls are TRBV7-8 and TRBJ2-5, with a tentative D call TRBD1 (6 bases). The J call may be incorrect, as the DNA end agrees better with TRBJ2-7. There are 16 residues in the CDR3. Germline V gives CDR1 SGHVS, CDR2 FQNEAQ. CDR3 protein: CASSSQRTDSSYEQYF. DNA for the CDR3: TGTGCCAGCAGCTCTCAACGGACAGACAGCTCCTACGAGCAGTACTTC.

V usage is TRBV9 and J usage is TRBJ2-7, with 7 bases matching TRBD1. The CDR3 runs to 16 residues. Germline-derived CDR1 and CDR2 are SGDLS and YYNGEE. The V gene end was trimmed by 4 bases and the J gene end by 0 bases; junction bases not matched to a gene: 10. Here the CDR3 DNA reads TGTGCCAGCAGCACCAAGAGGGACAGTTCCTCCTACGAGCAGTACTTC. This translates into CASSTKRDSSSYEQYF.

This clone has more than one count but fewer than ten. This rearrangement joins TRBV5-1 to TRBJ1-5, with D tentatively TRBD1 (6 bases). There are 14 residues in the CDR3. The V end lost 1 base, the J end lost 2 bases, and 7 bases lay between the germline ends. Germline-derived CDR1 and CDR2 are SGHRS and YFSETQ. This chain's CDR3 is CASSLSGGNQPQHF. The CDR3 DNA reads TGCGCCAGCAGCTTGTCAGGGGGCAATCAGCCCCAGCATTTT.

The table lists this clone with a few counts. This chain joins TRBV7-6 and TRBJ1-1; D is uncertain. V was clipped by 1 base and J by 11 bases, with 11 bases between them. This CDR3 contains 12 residues. Looked up from germline, CDR1 is SGHVS and CDR2 is FNYEAQ. The CDR3 nucleotides read TGTGCCAGCAGCTTAGTCCCAGGTATGGCTTTCTTT. This sequence encodes CASSLVPGMAFF.

A few counts support this clone. The chain employs TRBV9 and TRBJ2-7; 7 bases are shared with TRBD1. Per the germline V gene, CDR1 is SGDLS and CDR2 is YYNGEE. This CDR3 is built from 15 residues. Trimming removed 1 base from V and 6 bases from J; junction bases left unmatched: 10. The CDR3 region is CASSVTPTGMFEQYF. In DNA form, the CDR3 reads TGTGCCAGCAGCGTAACCCCGACAGGGATGTTCGAGCAGTACTTC.

This clone was seen at least ten times. The gene calls are TRBV7-8 and TRBJ1-1; possibly TRBD1 for D (5 bases). The CDR3 is 16 amino acids. V was pared by 5 bases and J by 0 bases, with 16 bases between. Germline V CDR1 and CDR2: SGHVS, FQNEAQ. The CDR3 spells CASSQIRVVMNTEAFF. The CDR3 DNA reads as TGTGCCAGCAGCCAAATCAGGGTAGTTATGAACACTGAAGCTTTCTTT.

The chain recombines TRBV15 with TRBJ1-1; 9 bases line up with TRBD1. Germline CDR1 is LNHNV and CDR2 is YYDKDF (reference sequence). The CDR3 sequence is 15 residues long. V was clipped by 2 bases and J by 6 bases; unmatched bases: 7. The DNA of the CDR3 is TGTGCCACCAGCAGACCGGGACAGGGTTTTTCTGAAGCTTTCTTT. It codes for CATSRPGQGFSEAFF.

The chain combines TRBV27 with TRBJ2-7, with 10 bases identical to TRBD1. This CDR3 is built from 15 residues. Germline V lookup: CDR1 MNHEY, CDR2 SMNVEV (reference sequence). The trim removed 5 bases at V and 5 bases at J, leaving 9 bases unmatched. In DNA form, the CDR3 reads TGTGCCAGCAGTCCGCTCGGGACAGGGGACCACGAGCAGTACTTC. This encodes CASSPLGTGDHEQYF.

The count of this clone is one. This chain uses TRBV5-1 with TRBJ2-5, with 7 bases lining up with TRBD2. The CDR3 contains 13 residues. J was trimmed by 5 bases and V by 1 base; bases with no gene match: 2. Germline CDR1 is SGHRS and CDR2 is YFSETQ. CDR3 in DNA: TGCGCCAGCAGCTTGACACTAGCGGAGACCCAGTACTTC. Translating gives CASSLTLAETQYF.

A single count supports this clone. CDR3 DNA: TGTGCCAGCAGTCCCGGGGACAGGGATACCGGGGAGCTGTTTTTT. Translating gives CASSPGDRDTGELFF. This chain connects TRBV27 to TRBJ2-2; TRBD1 matches at 9 bases. CDR1 MNHEY and CDR2 SMNVEV come from the germline V gene (reference sequence). The CDR3 is 15 residues long. V lost 5 bases to trimming and J lost 5 bases; unmatched junction nucleotides: 6.